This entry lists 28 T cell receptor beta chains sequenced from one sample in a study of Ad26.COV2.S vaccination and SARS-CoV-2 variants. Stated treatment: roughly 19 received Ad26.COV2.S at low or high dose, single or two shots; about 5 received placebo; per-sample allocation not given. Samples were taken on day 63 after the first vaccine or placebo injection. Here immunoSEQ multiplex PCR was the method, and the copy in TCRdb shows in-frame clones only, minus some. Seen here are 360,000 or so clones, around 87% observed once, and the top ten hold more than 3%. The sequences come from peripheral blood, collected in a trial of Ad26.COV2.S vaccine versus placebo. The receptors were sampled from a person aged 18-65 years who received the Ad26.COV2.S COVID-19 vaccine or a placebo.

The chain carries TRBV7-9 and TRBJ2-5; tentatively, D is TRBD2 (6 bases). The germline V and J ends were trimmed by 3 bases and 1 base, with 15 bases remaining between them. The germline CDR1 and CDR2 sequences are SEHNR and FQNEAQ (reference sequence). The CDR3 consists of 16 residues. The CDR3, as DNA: TGTGCCAGCAGCTTCGATGGCGGGGAACCCCAAGAGACCCAGTACTTC. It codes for CASSFDGGEPQETQYF.

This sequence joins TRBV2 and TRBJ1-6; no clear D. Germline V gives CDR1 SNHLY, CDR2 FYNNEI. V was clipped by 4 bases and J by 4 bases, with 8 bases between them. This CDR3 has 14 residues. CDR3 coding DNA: TGTGCCAGCAGTGTATCACAGTATAATTCACCCCTCCACTTT. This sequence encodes CASSVSQYNSPLHF.

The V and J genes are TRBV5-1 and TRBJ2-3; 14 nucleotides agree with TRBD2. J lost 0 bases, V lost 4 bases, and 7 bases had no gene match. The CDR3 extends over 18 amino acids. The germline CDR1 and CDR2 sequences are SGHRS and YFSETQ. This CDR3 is CASSTTGTSGRSTDTQYF. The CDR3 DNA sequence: TGCGCCAGCAGCACAACCGGGACTAGCGGGAGAAGCACAGATACGCAGTATTTT.

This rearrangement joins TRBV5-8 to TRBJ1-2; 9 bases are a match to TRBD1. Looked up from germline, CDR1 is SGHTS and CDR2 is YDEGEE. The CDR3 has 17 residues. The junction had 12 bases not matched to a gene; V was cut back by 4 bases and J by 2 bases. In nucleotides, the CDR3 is TGTGCCAGCAGCCACCTGATCCGACAGGGGGTGAACTATGGCTACACCTTC. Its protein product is CASSHLIRQGVNYGYTF.

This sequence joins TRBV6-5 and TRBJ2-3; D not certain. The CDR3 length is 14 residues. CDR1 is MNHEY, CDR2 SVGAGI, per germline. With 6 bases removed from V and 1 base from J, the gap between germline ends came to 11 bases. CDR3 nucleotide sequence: TGTGCCAGCAGACCTAACACAGGCACAGATACGCAGTATTTT. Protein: CASRPNTGTDTQYF.

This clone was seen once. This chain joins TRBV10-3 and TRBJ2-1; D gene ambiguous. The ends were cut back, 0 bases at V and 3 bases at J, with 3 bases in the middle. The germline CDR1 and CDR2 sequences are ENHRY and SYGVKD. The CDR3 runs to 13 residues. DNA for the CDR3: TGTGCCATCAGTGAGTCGGACTACAATGAGCAGTTCTTC. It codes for CAISESDYNEQFF.

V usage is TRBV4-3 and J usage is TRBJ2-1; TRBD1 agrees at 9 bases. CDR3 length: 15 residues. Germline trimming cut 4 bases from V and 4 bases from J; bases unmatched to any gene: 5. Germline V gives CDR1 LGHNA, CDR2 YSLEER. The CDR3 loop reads CASSRGTGLYNEQFF. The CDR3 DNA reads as TGCGCCAGCAGCCGCGGGACAGGGTTATACAATGAGCAGTTCTTC.

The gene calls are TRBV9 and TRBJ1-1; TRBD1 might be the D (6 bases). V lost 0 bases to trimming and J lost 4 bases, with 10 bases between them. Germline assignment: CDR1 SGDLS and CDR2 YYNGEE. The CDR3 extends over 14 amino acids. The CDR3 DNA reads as TGTGCCAGCAGCGTAGCAGGGGCATCCACTGAAGCTTTCTTT. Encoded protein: CASSVAGASTEAFF. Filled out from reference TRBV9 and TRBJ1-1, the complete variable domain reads DSGVTQTPKHLITATGQRVTLRCSPRSGDLSVYWYQQSLDQGLQFLIQYYNGEERAKGNILERFSAQQFPDLHSELNLSSLELGDSALYFCASSVAGASTEAFFGQGTRLTVV.

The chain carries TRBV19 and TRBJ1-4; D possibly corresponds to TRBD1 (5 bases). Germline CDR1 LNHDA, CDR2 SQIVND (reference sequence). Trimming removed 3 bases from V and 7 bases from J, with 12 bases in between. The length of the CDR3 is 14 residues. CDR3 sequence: CASSIQGWSEKLFF. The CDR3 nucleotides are TGTGCCAGTAGTATTCAGGGTTGGAGTGAAAAACTGTTTTTT.

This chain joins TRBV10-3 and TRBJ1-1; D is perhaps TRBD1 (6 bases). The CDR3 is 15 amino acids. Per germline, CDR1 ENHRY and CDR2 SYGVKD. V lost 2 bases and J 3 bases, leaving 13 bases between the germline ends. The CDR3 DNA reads TGTGCCATCAGTGAGCCGGGGGAGGGGGACACTGAAGCTTTCTTT. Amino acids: CAISEPGEGDTEAFF.

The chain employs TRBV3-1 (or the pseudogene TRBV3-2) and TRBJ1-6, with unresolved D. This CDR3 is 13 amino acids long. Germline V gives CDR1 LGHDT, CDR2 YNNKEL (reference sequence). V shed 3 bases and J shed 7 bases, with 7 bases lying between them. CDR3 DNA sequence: TGTGCCAGCAGCCAGGGTCCCAATTCACCCCTCCACTTT. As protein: CASSQGPNSPLHF.

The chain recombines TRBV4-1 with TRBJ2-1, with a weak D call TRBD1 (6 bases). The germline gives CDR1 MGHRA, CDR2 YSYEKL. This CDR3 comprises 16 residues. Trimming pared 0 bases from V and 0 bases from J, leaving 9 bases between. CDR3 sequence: CASSQEGQISYNEQFF. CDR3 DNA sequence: TGCGCCAGCAGCCAAGAAGGACAGATCTCCTACAATGAGCAGTTCTTC.

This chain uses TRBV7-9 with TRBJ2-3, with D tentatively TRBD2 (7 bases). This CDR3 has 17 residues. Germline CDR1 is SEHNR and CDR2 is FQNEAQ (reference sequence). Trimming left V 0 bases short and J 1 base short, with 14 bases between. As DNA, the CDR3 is TGTGCCAGCAGCTTAGCGCAAGGGGAGGGGGGCACAGATACGCAGTATTTT. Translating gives CASSLAQGEGGTDTQYF.

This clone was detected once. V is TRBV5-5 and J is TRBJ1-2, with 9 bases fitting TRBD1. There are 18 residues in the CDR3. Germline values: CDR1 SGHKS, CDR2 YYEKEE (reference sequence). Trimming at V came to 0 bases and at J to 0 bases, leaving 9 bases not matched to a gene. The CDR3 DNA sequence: TGTGCCAGCAGCTTGGGGGGACAGGGCCTATTAGCTAACTATGGCTACACCTTC. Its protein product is CASSLGGQGLLANYGYTF.

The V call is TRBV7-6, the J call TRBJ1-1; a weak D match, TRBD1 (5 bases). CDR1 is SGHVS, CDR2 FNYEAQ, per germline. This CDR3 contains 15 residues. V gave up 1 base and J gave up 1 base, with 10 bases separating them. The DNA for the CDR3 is TGTGCCAGCAGCTTAGTTGGGGCCGAGAACACTGAAGCTTTCTTT. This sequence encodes CASSLVGAENTEAFF.

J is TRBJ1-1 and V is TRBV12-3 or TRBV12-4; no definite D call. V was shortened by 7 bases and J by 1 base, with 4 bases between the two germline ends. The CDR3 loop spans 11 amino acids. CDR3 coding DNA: TGTGCCAGCACCGGGAACACTGAAGCTTTCTTT. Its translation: CASTGNTEAFF.

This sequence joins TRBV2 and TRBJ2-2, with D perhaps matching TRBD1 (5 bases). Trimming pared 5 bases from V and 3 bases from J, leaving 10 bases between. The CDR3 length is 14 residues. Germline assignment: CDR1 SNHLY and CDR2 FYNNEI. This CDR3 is CASSNRSHTGELFF. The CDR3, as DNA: TGTGCCAGCAGTAACAGGTCCCACACCGGGGAGCTGTTTTTT.

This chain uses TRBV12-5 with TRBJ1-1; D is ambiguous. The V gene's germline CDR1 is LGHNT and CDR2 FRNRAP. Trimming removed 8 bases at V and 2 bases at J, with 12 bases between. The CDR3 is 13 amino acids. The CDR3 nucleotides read TGTGCTAGTACGGAGAGGGCAAACACTGAAGCTTTCTTT. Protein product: CASTERANTEAFF.

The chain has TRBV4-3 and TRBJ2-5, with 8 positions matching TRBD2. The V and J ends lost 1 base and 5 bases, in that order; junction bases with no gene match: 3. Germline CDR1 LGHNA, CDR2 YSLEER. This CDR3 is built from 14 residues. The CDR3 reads CASSQATSAETQYF. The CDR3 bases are TGCGCCAGCAGCCAAGCGACTAGCGCGGAGACCCAGTACTTC.

DNA for the CDR3: TGTGCCAGCAGCCAAGAAGGCAGCGACACAGATACGCAGTATTTT. Translated, it gives CASSQEGSDTDTQYF. The V call is TRBV4-2, the J call TRBJ2-3; no firm D call. The CDR3 covers 15 residues. CDR1 LGHNA and CDR2 YNFKEQ come from the germline V gene. V gave up 0 bases and J gave up 2 bases, with 9 bases separating them.

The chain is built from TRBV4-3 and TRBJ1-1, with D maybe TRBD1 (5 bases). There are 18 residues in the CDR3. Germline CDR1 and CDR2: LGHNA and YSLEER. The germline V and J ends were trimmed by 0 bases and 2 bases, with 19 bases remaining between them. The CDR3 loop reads CASSQELLLRVRNTEAFF. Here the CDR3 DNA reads TGCGCCAGCAGCCAAGAGCTATTACTCAGGGTTAGAAACACTGAAGCTTTCTTT.

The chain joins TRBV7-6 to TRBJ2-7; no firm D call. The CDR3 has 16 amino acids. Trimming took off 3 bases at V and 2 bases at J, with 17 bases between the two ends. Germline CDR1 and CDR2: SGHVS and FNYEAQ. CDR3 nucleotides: TGTGCCAGCAGCTTGTATCCTCAGGTCAGCACCTACGAGCAGTACTTC. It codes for CASSLYPQVSTYEQYF. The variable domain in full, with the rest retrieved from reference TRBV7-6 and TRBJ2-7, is GAGVSQSPRYKVTKRGQDVALRCDPISGHVSLYWYRQALGQGPEFLTYFNYEAQQDKSGLPNDRFSAERPEGSISTLTIQRTEQRDSAMYRCASSLYPQVSTYEQYFGPGTRLTVT.

The chain's CDR3 is CASSPGQGQYEQYF. The CDR3 coding sequence is TGTGCCAGCAGCCCAGGACAGGGTCAGTACGAGCAGTACTTC. This chain uses TRBV9 with TRBJ2-7; 8 nucleotides match TRBD1. The V and J ends lost 4 bases and 4 bases, in that order; junction bases with no gene match: 7. CDR1 is SGDLS and CDR2 is YYNGEE in the germline V gene. This CDR3 has 14 residues.

CDR3 sequence (DNA): TGTGCCACCAGCGTCAGGAGGGGCTCCTACGAGCAGTACTTC. Translated, it gives CATSVRRGSYEQYF. The chain links TRBV15 to TRBJ2-7, with D possibly TRBD2 on 6 matching bases. V dropped 5 bases and J dropped 0 bases, with 11 bases sitting between them. The germline V gene has CDR1 LNHNV and CDR2 YYDKDF (reference sequence). The CDR3 runs to 14 residues. Variable domain in full (rest from reference TRBV15 and TRBJ2-7): DAMVIQNPRYQVTQFGKPVTLSCSQTLNHNVMYWYQQKSSQAPKLLFHYYDKDFNNEADTPDNFQSRRPNTSFCFLDIRSPGLGDTAMYLCATSVRRGSYEQYFGPGTRLTVT.

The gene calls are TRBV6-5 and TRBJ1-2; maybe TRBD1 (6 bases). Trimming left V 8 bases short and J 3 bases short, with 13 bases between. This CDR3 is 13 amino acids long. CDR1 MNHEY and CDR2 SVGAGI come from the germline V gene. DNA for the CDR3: TGTGCCAGCGCCCCGAGACAGGACTATGGCTACACCTTC. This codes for CASAPRQDYGYTF.

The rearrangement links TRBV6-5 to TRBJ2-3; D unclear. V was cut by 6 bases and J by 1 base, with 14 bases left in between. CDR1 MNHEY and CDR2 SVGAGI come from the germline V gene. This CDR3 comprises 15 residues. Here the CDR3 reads CASRLGWSGTDTQYF. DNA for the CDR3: TGTGCCAGCAGATTGGGGTGGTCGGGCACAGATACGCAGTATTTT.

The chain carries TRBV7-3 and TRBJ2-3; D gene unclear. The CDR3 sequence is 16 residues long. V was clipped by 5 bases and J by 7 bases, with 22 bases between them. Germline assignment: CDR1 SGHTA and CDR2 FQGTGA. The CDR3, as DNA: TGTGCCAGCAGCCCCGCCTCGCTAACAAACTTAAATACGCAGTATTTT. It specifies CASSPASLTNLNTQYF.

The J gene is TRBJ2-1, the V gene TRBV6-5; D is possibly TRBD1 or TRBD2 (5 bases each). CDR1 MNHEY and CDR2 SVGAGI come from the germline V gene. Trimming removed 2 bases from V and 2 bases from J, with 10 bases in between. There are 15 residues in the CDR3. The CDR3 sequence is CASSYRDPTYNEQFF. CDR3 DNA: TGTGCCAGCAGTTACCGGGACCCTACCTACAATGAGCAGTTCTTC.